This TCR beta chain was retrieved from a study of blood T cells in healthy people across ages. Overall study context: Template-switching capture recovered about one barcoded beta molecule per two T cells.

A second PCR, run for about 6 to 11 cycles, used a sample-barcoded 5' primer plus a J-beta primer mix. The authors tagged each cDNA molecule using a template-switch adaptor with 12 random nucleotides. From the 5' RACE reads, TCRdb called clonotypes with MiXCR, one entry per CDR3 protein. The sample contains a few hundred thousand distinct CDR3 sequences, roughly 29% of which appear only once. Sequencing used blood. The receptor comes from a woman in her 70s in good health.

This CDR3 reads CSVVEQMNTEAFF. CDR3 bases: TGCAGCGTTGTAGAACAGATGAACACTGAAGCTTTCTTT. The chain couples TRBV29-1 to TRBJ1-1, with D unclear. Germline V gene data show CDR1 as SQVTM and CDR2 as ANQGSEA. This CDR3 is 13 amino acids long. The germline V and J ends were trimmed by 4 bases and 0 bases, with 9 bases remaining between them.